The sequence of this T cell receptor (beta chain) was determined in a study of blood T cell repertoires in COVID-19. Study at large: The United States, Italy and Spain supplied acute and convalescent COVID-19 samples.

Produced via immunoSEQ multiplex PCR; TCRdb's table is partial and in-frame only. The table includes 120,000 or so clones, roughly 88% detected once. The germline gives CDR1 SGDLS, CDR2 YYNGEE. The CDR3 extends over 16 amino acids. Trimming pared 3 bases from V and 2 bases from J, leaving 16 bases between. This sequence originates from a woman aged 50 to 60 with active or convalescent COVID-19. Sequenced: peripheral blood. The J gene is TRBJ2-3, the V gene TRBV9, with a possible D match to TRBD2 (7 bases). This CDR3 reads CASSGRGGAPTDTQYF. In nucleotides, the CDR3 is TGTGCCAGCAGCGGAAGGGGGGGGGCTCCCACAGATACGCAGTATTTT.